The 25 T cell receptor beta chains presented below share a single source sample, sequenced in a study of T cell changes during pregnancy in multiple sclerosis. Sequencing used immunoSEQ multiplex PCR; TCRdb keeps in-frame clones, though not all of them. The sample includes approximately 50,000 clones, roughly nine tenths of them seen just once. Sequencing used CD8+ T cells from peripheral blood mononuclear cells, obtained after pregnancy. These receptors were taken from a female donor with multiple sclerosis, enrolled in a pregnancy study.

This chain connects TRBV6-5 to TRBJ2-1; D may be TRBD1 (6 bases). The CDR3 loop spans 16 amino acids. CDR1 and CDR2 (germline): MNHEY, SVGAGI. Trimming took off 2 bases at V and 2 bases at J, with 13 bases between the two ends. The chain's CDR3 is CASSYGPGTPYNEQFF. Written as DNA, the CDR3 is TGTGCCAGCAGTTACGGCCCTGGGACACCCTACAATGAGCAGTTCTTC.

The rearrangement uses TRBV10-3 and TRBJ1-3; possible D gene TRBD1, 6 bases. Germline V gene data show CDR1 as ENHRY and CDR2 as SYGVKD. Trimming shortened V by 8 bases and J by 8 bases, and 22 bases separated the two germline ends. The CDR3 contains 15 residues. CDR3 amino acids: CAISNEPLPGDTIYF. DNA for the CDR3: TGTGCCATCTCTAACGAACCCCTACCAGGGGACACCATATATTTT.

In its sample, this clone was seen a few times. The rearrangement links TRBV6-6 to TRBJ1-1, with 7 bases lining up with TRBD1. Germline-derived CDR1 and CDR2 are MNHNY and SVGAGI (reference sequence). This CDR3 has 13 residues. V gave up 7 bases and J gave up 4 bases; unmatched junction bases: 6. The DNA for the CDR3 is TGTGCCAGCACCCAGACAGGGCTCACTGAAGCTTTCTTT. It codes for CASTQTGLTEAFF.

The CDR3 reads CASSARLAGGPDTQYF. The CDR3 coding sequence is TGTGCCAGCAGCGCGAGACTAGCGGGGGGGCCAGATACGCAGTATTTT. The chain links TRBV9 to TRBJ2-3, with TRBD2 identical over 14 bases. Germline CDR1 reads SGDLS; CDR2 reads YYNGEE. This CDR3 contains 16 residues. V shed 3 bases, J shed 4 bases, and the junction held 4 bases outside the gene matches.

The chain uses TRBV29-1 and TRBJ2-7; possibly TRBD1 for D (5 bases). CDR3 size: 12 residues. The V end lost 6 bases, the J end lost 1 base, and 10 bases lay between the germline ends. Germline V gene lookup returns CDR1 SQVTM and CDR2 ANQGSEA. In nucleotides, the CDR3 is TGCAGCGTCAGTCAGGGTTCCTACGAGCAGTACTTC. This translates into CSVSQGSYEQYF.

The chain has TRBV9 and TRBJ2-3; maybe TRBD1 (7 bases). This CDR3 is 17 amino acids long. V was pared by 4 bases and J by 3 bases, with 21 bases between. Germline V lookup: CDR1 SGDLS, CDR2 YYNGEE. CDR3 residues: CASSSPRVSGGTDTQYF. As DNA, the CDR3 is TGTGCCAGCAGCTCCCCGCGTGTCTCAGGGGGGACAGATACGCAGTATTTT.

V usage is TRBV6-1 and J usage is TRBJ1-2, with 8 bases that match TRBD1. CDR3 length: 11 amino acids. Germline CDR1 reads MNHNS; CDR2 reads SASEGT. V dropped 9 bases and J dropped 8; count of bases not matched to a gene: 5. CDR3 bases: TGTGCCAGTTCCGGGACAGGCGGCTACACCTTC. Translating gives CASSGTGGYTF.

The chain couples TRBV12-5 to TRBJ2-7; D may be TRBD1 (5 bases). The CDR3 totals 12 residues. The V and J ends lost 0 bases and 5 bases respectively, with 5 bases between them. CDR1 is LGHNT and CDR2 is FRNRAP in the germline V gene. The CDR3 region is CASGLVQDEQYF. CDR3 in DNA: TGTGCTAGTGGTTTGGTACAGGACGAGCAGTACTTC.

Notes on this clone: The sample has other DNA sequences that encode this CDR3 too. The chain joins TRBV7-8 to TRBJ1-2, with TRBD1 matching over 8 bases. V dropped 5 bases and J dropped 5; count of bases not matched to a gene: 7. Germline CDR1 and CDR2: SGHVS and FQNEAQ. This CDR3 is 14 amino acids long. CDR3: CASSLDRGAYGYTF. As DNA, the CDR3 is TGTGCCAGCAGCCTCGACAGGGGCGCTTATGGCTACACCTTC.

The chain uses TRBV19 and TRBJ1-5, with TRBD1 matching over 7 bases. The CDR3 extends over 14 amino acids. Per germline, CDR1 LNHDA and CDR2 SQIVND (reference sequence). The V segment lost 2 bases and the J segment 4 bases; nucleotides outside the gene matches: 2. The CDR3 loop reads CASSIRDRNQPQHF. The CDR3 region has the DNA TGTGCCAGTAGTATAAGGGACAGAAATCAGCCCCAGCATTTT.

The chain uses TRBV5-6 and TRBJ1-2; D may be TRBD1 (6 bases). The V end lost 5 bases, the J end lost 8 bases, and 19 bases lay between the germline ends. This CDR3 comprises 14 residues. In germline, CDR1 is SGHDT, CDR2 YYEEEE. For the CDR3, the DNA is TGTGCCAGCAGGGTGGGCGCGGGGGCTAACGGCTACACCTTC. Residues: CASRVGAGANGYTF.

The chain has TRBV6-4 and TRBJ2-3; 7 bases fit TRBD2. CDR3 length: 13 residues. Germline CDR1 MRHNA, CDR2 SNTAGT. Unmatched junction bases numbered 5, after V lost 2 bases and J lost 9 bases. The CDR3 nucleotides read TGTGCCAGCAGTGACACAGACGGGGGGACGCAGTATTTT. As protein: CASSDTDGGTQYF.

The chain employs TRBV5-6 and TRBJ1-6, with 7 nucleotides matching TRBD1. The ends lost 2 bases at V and 9 bases at J; junction bases unmatched: 8. Germline V CDR1 and CDR2: SGHDT, YYEEEE. This CDR3 spans 15 amino acids. CDR3 nucleotides: TGTGCCAGCAGCTTAAGCGACAGGGTCGGTTCACCCCTCCACTTT. Its translation: CASSLSDRVGSPLHF.

This clone appeared once. The chain uses TRBV4-1 and TRBJ1-4, with D unresolved. This CDR3 has 15 residues. The ends were cut back, 1 base at V and 0 bases at J, with 6 bases in the middle. From germline, CDR1 is MGHRA and CDR2 YSYEKL. The CDR3 DNA reads TGCGCCAGCAGCCAAGCTCCTGCAACTAATGAAAAACTGTTTTTT. Protein sequence: CASSQAPATNEKLFF.

The V and J genes are TRBV25-1 and TRBJ2-7; 7 bases match TRBD1. Germline-derived CDR1 and CDR2 are MGHDK and SYGVNS. This CDR3 is 16 amino acids long. V shed 1 base and J 9 bases; nucleotides not matched to a gene: 15. The CDR3, as DNA: TGTGCCAGCAGTGAATCCCGGGACAGAGAAAAAAAGCGGCAGTACTTC. Protein sequence: CASSESRDREKKRQYF.

The count of this clone is one. The chain couples TRBV9 to TRBJ2-6, with TRBD1 matching 9 bases. The V segment lost 3 bases and the J segment 1 base; nucleotides outside the gene matches: 5. CDR1 SGDLS and CDR2 YYNGEE come from the germline V gene. The CDR3 loop spans 17 amino acids. The DNA for the CDR3 is TGTGCCAGCAGCGGTCCCGGGACAGGGTCTGGGGCCAACGTCCTGACTTTC. As protein: CASSGPGTGSGANVLTF.

V is TRBV7-9 and J is TRBJ2-1, with D maybe TRBD2 (6 bases). Germline V lookup: CDR1 SEHNR, CDR2 FQNEAQ (reference sequence). The V end was cut by 2 bases, the J end by 0 bases, with 8 bases between. The CDR3 sequence is 15 residues long. The CDR3 sequence: CASSLPGSSYNEQFF. As DNA, the CDR3 is TGTGCCAGCAGCTTACCCGGGAGCTCCTACAATGAGCAGTTCTTC.

The chain employs TRBV4-1 and TRBJ2-3, with 15 nucleotides matching TRBD2. The CDR3 runs to 19 residues. Trimming cost V 1 base and J 2 bases; bases outside gene matches: 7. Germline V lookup: CDR1 MGHRA, CDR2 YSYEKL. The CDR3 spells CASSQAPGTSGGTTDTQYF. In nucleotides, the CDR3 is TGCGCCAGCAGCCAAGCTCCCGGGACTAGCGGGGGGACCACAGATACGCAGTATTTT.

In this sample, this clone turned up once. The J gene is TRBJ2-7, the V gene TRBV6-6; no reliable D call. The V gene's germline CDR1 is MNHNY and CDR2 SVGAGI (reference sequence). The CDR3 is 12 amino acids. V was pared by 7 bases and J by 3 bases, with 10 bases between. CDR3 region: CASTPTGYEQYF. Written as DNA, the CDR3 is TGTGCCAGCACCCCAACGGGCTACGAGCAGTACTTC.

This rearrangement joins TRBV19 to TRBJ1-5; 8 bases align to TRBD1. CDR1 is LNHDA, CDR2 SQIVND, per germline (reference sequence). The V segment lost 6 bases and the J segment 11 bases; nucleotides outside the gene matches: 6. The CDR3 runs to 12 residues. The CDR3 protein is CASSTDRGAQHF. CDR3 bases: TGTGCCAGTAGCACAGACAGGGGAGCCCAGCATTTT. Using reference TRBV19 and TRBJ1-5 for the parts outside the CDR3, the full variable domain is DGGITQSPKYLFRKEGQNVTLSCEQNLNHDAMYWYRQDPGQGLRLIYYSQIVNDFQKGDIAEGYSVSREKKESFPLTVTSAQKNPTAFYLCASSTDRGAQHFGDGTRLSIL.

The V call is TRBV5-6, the J call TRBJ2-5; D may be TRBD2 (6 bases). The V gene's germline CDR1 is SGHDT and CDR2 YYEEEE. The CDR3 consists of 13 residues. Between the trimmed V and J ends, which lost 0 bases and 3 bases, there was a span of 6 bases. The CDR3 spells CASSLGLEETQYF. The CDR3 DNA sequence: TGTGCCAGCAGCTTGGGACTAGAAGAGACCCAGTACTTC.

The V gene is TRBV6-5, the J gene TRBJ1-1, with D unresolved. V lost 6 bases and J 0 bases, leaving 11 bases between the germline ends. The CDR3 is made up of 14 amino acids. Germline assignment: CDR1 MNHEY and CDR2 SVGAGI. The DNA of the CDR3 is TGTGCCAGCAGCCCCGTTGGCATGAACACTGAAGCTTTCTTT. Its translation: CASSPVGMNTEAFF.

The rearrangement uses TRBV14 and TRBJ2-5; perhaps TRBD1 as D (5 bases). Looked up from germline, CDR1 is SGHDN and CDR2 is FVKESK. The CDR3 totals 16 residues. Trimming shortened V by 3 bases and J by 2 bases, and 16 bases separated the two germline ends. CDR3 in amino acids: CASSHWTPGPQETQYF. The CDR3 DNA reads as TGTGCCAGCAGCCACTGGACACCGGGCCCTCAAGAGACCCAGTACTTC.

The gene calls are TRBV9 and TRBJ1-3; possible D gene TRBD1, 6 bases. V was clipped by 3 bases and J by 0 bases, with 19 bases between them. Germline CDR1 SGDLS, CDR2 YYNGEE. There are 18 residues in the CDR3. CDR3 sequence (DNA): TGTGCCAGCAGCGAGGGACATCGACCTGGGGACTCTGGAAACACCATATATTTT. It encodes CASSEGHRPGDSGNTIYF.

This chain joins TRBV19 and TRBJ1-2, with D unclear. Germline values: CDR1 LNHDA, CDR2 SQIVND (reference sequence). This CDR3 is 16 amino acids long. Trimming stripped 5 bases from V and 0 bases from J, with 16 bases between. This CDR3 is CASSGPASPSNYGYTF. In nucleotides, the CDR3 is TGTGCCAGTAGTGGGCCAGCTTCGCCTTCTAACTATGGCTACACCTTC. The full variable domain, in which reference TRBV19 and TRBJ1-2 provide the parts outside the CDR3, is DGGITQSPKYLFRKEGQNVTLSCEQNLNHDAMYWYRQDPGQGLRLIYYSQIVNDFQKGDIAEGYSVSREKKESFPLTVTSAQKNPTAFYLCASSGPASPSNYGYTFGSGTRLTVV.